The entry below gives a single T cell receptor (beta chain) sequence along with its context. This sample stems from a study of shared clonotypes between healthy human individuals. Assay: immunoSEQ multiplex PCR; the TCRdb copy retains only in-frame clones and omits some. This table holds 980,000 or so clones, 76% found once. The CDR3 loop spans 16 amino acids. The V end was cut by 5 bases, the J end by 1 base, with 15 bases between. Germline V gene data show CDR1 as MNHEY and CDR2 as SMNVEV (reference sequence). V is TRBV27 and J is TRBJ2-1; D might be TRBD1 or TRBD2, each matching 5 bases. The specimen was memory CD4+ T cells sorted from blood. The subset is: CD45RA-negative fraction. The TCR was taken from a man aged 18 to 29 in good health. CDR3 bases: TGTGCCAGCAGTCCGGGGACCCGTGGGTCCTACAATGAGCAGTTCTTC. Translation: CASSPGTRGSYNEQFF.